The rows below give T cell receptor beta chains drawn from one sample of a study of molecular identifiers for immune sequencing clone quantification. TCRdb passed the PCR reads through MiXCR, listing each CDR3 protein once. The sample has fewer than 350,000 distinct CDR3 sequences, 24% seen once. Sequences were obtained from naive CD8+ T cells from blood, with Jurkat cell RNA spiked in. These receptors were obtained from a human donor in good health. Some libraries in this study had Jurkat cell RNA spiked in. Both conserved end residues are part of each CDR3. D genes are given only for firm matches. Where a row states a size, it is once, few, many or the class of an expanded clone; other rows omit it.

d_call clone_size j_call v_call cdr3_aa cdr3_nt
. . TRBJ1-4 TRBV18 CASSPEVADQEKLFF TGTGCCAGCTCACCGGAGGTGGCAGATCAGGAAAAACTGTTTTTT
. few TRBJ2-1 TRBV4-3 CASSQENGQNLYNEQFF TGCGCCAGCAGCCAAGAGAACGGACAGAATCTGTACAATGAGCAGTTCTTC
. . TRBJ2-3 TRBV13 CASSPGAPTDTQYF TGTGCCAGCAGCCCCGGCGCTCCCACAGATACGCAGTATTTT
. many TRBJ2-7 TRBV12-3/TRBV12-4 CASSIPGHSYEQYF TGTGCCAGCAGTATTCCGGGACACTCCTACGAGCAGTACTTC
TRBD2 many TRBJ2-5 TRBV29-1 CSGLAASQETQYF TGCAGCGGGCTAGCGGCCTCGCAAGAGACCCAGTACTTC
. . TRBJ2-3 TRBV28 CASSLGTRTDTQYF TGTGCCAGCAGTCTAGGAACGCGCACAGATACGCAGTATTTT
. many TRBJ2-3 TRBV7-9 CASSPPSSGVDTQYF TGTGCCAGCAGCCCTCCTAGCTCGGGGGTAGATACGCAGTATTTT
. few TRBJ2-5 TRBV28 CASIGPGETQYF TGTGCCAGCATCGGCCCTGGAGAGACCCAGTACTTC
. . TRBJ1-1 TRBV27 CVSSPNGRNTEAFF TGTGTCAGCAGTCCGAACGGACGGAACACTGAAGCTTTCTTT
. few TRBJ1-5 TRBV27 CASSLSPGSQPQHF TGTGCCAGCAGTTTATCCCCTGGGAGTCAGCCCCAGCATTTT
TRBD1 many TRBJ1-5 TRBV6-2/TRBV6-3 CASSYRDSLNQPQHF TGTGCCAGCAGTTACCGGGACAGCCTCAATCAGCCCCAGCATTTT
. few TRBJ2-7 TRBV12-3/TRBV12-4 CARKQGWTYEQYF TGTGCTAGAAAACAGGGATGGACCTACGAGCAGTACTTC
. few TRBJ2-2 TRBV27 CASSLGGAGGELFF TGTGCCAGCAGTTTGGGGGGAGCGGGCGGGGAGCTGTTTTTT
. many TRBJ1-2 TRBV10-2 CASSKTGDYGYTF TGCGCCAGCAGTAAAACGGGGGACTATGGCTACACCTTC
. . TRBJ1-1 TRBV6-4 CASLAEGNTEAFF TGTGCCAGCTTAGCCGAGGGTAACACTGAAGCTTTCTTT
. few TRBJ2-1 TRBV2 CATNRDTVYNEQFF TGTGCCACCAACCGGGACACAGTCTACAATGAGCAGTTCTTC
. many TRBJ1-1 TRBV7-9 CASSPGWGADTEAFF TGTGCCAGCAGCCCCGGTTGGGGGGCCGACACTGAAGCTTTCTTT
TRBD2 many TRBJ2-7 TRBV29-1 CSVEGLGLAGSGSYEQYF TGCAGCGTTGAAGGGTTAGGACTAGCGGGATCGGGGTCCTACGAGCAGTACTTC
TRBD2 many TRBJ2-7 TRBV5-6 CASSSPEGLAGQEEQYF TGTGCCAGCAGCTCACCCGAGGGACTAGCGGGACAAGAGGAGCAGTACTTC
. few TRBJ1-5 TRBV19 CASKHQPQHF TGTGCCAGTAAGCATCAGCCCCAGCATTTT
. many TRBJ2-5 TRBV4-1 CASSTTDLETQYF TGCGCCAGCAGCACAACGGACCTAGAGACCCAGTACTTC
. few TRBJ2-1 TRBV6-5 CASSVGRSSYNEQFF TGTGCCAGCAGCGTGGGACGGAGCTCCTACAATGAGCAGTTCTTC
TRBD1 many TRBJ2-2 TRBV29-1 CSVRKGQGANTGELFF TGCAGCGTGAGAAAGGGACAGGGGGCAAACACCGGGGAGCTGTTTTTT
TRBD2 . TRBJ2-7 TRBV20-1 CSAIDQRESTYEQYF TGCAGTGCCATTGACCAGCGGGAAAGTACCTACGAGCAGTACTTC
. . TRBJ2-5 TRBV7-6 CASRRAPLDLETQYF TGTGCCAGTAGAAGGGCTCCCCTGGACCTAGAGACCCAGTACTTC
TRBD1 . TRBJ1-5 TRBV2 CASSELWTGTSNQPQHF TGTGCCAGCAGTGAACTTTGGACAGGGACAAGCAATCAGCCCCAGCATTTT
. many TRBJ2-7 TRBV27 CASSLSWGREQYF TGTGCCAGCAGTTTAAGTTGGGGGAGGGAGCAGTACTTC
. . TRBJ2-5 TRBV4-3 CASSQDGLATSIETQYF TGCGCCAGCAGCCAAGATGGGCTAGCGACCTCAATAGAGACCCAGTACTTC
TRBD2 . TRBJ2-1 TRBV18 CASSLTSGTEQFF TGTGCCAGCTCACTAACTAGCGGGACCGAGCAGTTCTTC
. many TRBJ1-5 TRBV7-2 CASSSLRTTGPPYSNQPQHF TGTGCCAGCAGCTCACTTCGTACAACAGGGCCCCCTTATAGCAATCAGCCCCAGCATTTT
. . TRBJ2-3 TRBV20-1 CSAQGLAVSTDTQYF TGCAGTGCTCAGGGCCTAGCTGTTAGCACAGATACGCAGTATTTT
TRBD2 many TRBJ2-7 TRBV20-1 CSARDSGGFEQYF TGCAGTGCTAGGGATAGCGGGGGGTTCGAGCAGTACTTC
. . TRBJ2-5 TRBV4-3 CASSQDGRGETQYF TGCGCCAGCAGCCAAGATGGGAGGGGGGAGACCCAGTACTTC
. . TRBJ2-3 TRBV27 CASSTTPGGPSGTQYF TGTGCCAGCAGTACCACCCCCGGGGGGCCCTCAGGTACGCAGTATTTT
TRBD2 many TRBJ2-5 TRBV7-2 CASSLEGLAGRETQYF TGTGCCAGCAGCTTAGAAGGACTAGCGGGACGAGAGACCCAGTACTTC
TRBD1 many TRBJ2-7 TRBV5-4 CASSFGTGEAYEQYF TGTGCCAGCAGCTTTGGAACAGGGGAAGCGTACGAGCAGTACTTC
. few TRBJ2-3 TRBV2 CASSEGLRLADTQYF TGTGCCAGCAGTGAAGGACTAAGGCTCGCAGATACCCAGTATTTT
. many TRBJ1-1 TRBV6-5 CASSLLRVTEAFF TGTGCCAGCAGTCTCCTTAGGGTGACTGAAGCTTTCTTT
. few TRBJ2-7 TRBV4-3 CASSQDRAGGFDEQYF TGCGCCAGCAGCCAAGATAGGGCGGGTGGGTTCGACGAGCAGTACTTC
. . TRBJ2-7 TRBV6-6 CASSYGPQEQYF TGTGCCAGCAGTTACGGTCCTCAGGAGCAGTACTTC
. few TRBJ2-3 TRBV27 CASSLIGSTDTQYF TGTGCCAGCAGTTTAATCGGGAGCACAGATACGCAGTATTTT